Shown below are 15 T cell receptor beta chains from a single sample sequenced in a study of blood T cell repertoires in COVID-19. Data came from immunoSEQ multiplex PCR; TCRdb stores just in-frame clones and leaves some out. The sample gives 120,000 to 150,000 clones, around four fifths of which show up once; 3.5% to 5% is in the top ten. Material for sequencing was peripheral blood. These receptors came from an elderly woman with acute or convalescent COVID-19.

The V gene is TRBV2, the J gene TRBJ2-2; the D is unclear. The CDR3 runs to 16 residues. Trimming left V 3 bases short and J 5 bases short, with 16 bases between. Per the germline V gene, CDR1 is SNHLY and CDR2 is FYNNEI. CDR3 DNA: TGTGCCAGCAGTGAGAGGCCCGGTGGGTTTACCGGGGAGCTGTTTTTT. It codes for CASSERPGGFTGELFF. The whole variable domain, filled in from reference TRBV2 and TRBJ2-2, reads EPEVTQTPSHQVTQMGQEVILRCVPISNHLYFYWYRQILGQKVEFLVSFYNNEISEKSEIFDDQFSVERPDGSNFTLKIRSTKLEDSAMYFCASSERPGGFTGELFFGEGSRLTVL.

V is TRBV19 and J is TRBJ1-2, with D unclear. Looked up from germline, CDR1 is LNHDA and CDR2 is SQIVND (reference sequence). V was shortened by 5 bases and J by 4 bases, with 8 bases between the two germline ends. The CDR3 length is 12 residues. CDR3 coding DNA: TGTGCCAGTAGTCCGGGGAGCTATGGCTACACCTTC. Translation gives CASSPGSYGYTF. Variable domain in full (rest from reference TRBV19 and TRBJ1-2): DGGITQSPKYLFRKEGQNVTLSCEQNLNHDAMYWYRQDPGQGLRLIYYSQIVNDFQKGDIAEGYSVSREKKESFPLTVTSAQKNPTAFYLCASSPGSYGYTFGSGTRLTVV.

The V gene is TRBV28, the J gene TRBJ2-1, with a tentative D call TRBD2 (6 bases). Germline V gene data show CDR1 as MDHEN and CDR2 as SYDVKM. The CDR3 has 15 amino acids. Trimming removed 6 bases from V and 5 bases from J, with 17 bases in between. The CDR3 sequence is CASSHRAGPNNEQFF. DNA for the CDR3: TGTGCCAGCAGCCACCGAGCGGGTCCGAACAATGAGCAGTTCTTC.

The chain links TRBV5-1 to TRBJ1-4; 9 nucleotides agree with TRBD1. CDR3 length: 18 residues. Germline V gene lookup returns CDR1 SGHRS and CDR2 YFSETQ. The J segment lost 0 bases and the V segment lost 1 base, leaving 7 bases of the junction unmatched. CDR3 sequence reads: CASSLWAQGAPTNEKLFF. For the CDR3, the DNA is TGCGCCAGCAGCTTGTGGGCACAGGGGGCTCCAACTAATGAAAAACTGTTTTTT.

This chain joins TRBV10-3 and TRBJ1-5; D is unresolved. CDR3 length equals 12 residues. V lost 11 bases to trimming and J lost 0 bases, with 8 bases between them. The germline V gene encodes CDR1 ENHRY and CDR2 SYGVKD. The CDR3 DNA sequence: TGTGCCCGGGAGGGTAGCAATCAGCCCCAGCATTTT. Protein: CAREGSNQPQHF.

The V call is TRBV19, the J call TRBJ2-3, with 10 bases aligning to TRBD2. The CDR3 is 17 residues long. CDR1 is LNHDA and CDR2 is SQIVND in the germline V gene (reference sequence). V lost 5 bases to trimming and J lost 3 bases; unmatched junction nucleotides: 11. The CDR3 DNA follows: TGTGCCAGTAGTGGACTAAGCGGGAGGGCCCTAACAGATACGCAGTATTTT. Its protein is CASSGLSGRALTDTQYF.

The V gene is TRBV27, the J gene TRBJ2-7, with D possibly TRBD2 on 6 matching bases. The length of the CDR3 is 15 residues. The V and J ends lost 10 bases and 0 bases respectively, with 19 bases between them. Looked up from germline, CDR1 is MNHEY and CDR2 is SMNVEV (reference sequence). CDR3 nucleotides: TGTGCCACCAGAGGTTGGGACTGGGTCTCCTACGAGCAGTACTTC. Amino acid sequence: CATRGWDWVSYEQYF.

The chain recombines TRBV14 with TRBJ1-2; D unresolved. CDR3 length: 13 amino acids. From germline, CDR1 is SGHDN and CDR2 FVKESK. V lost 1 base and J 4 bases, leaving 7 bases between the germline ends. The CDR3 spells CASSQANTYGYTF. The CDR3 DNA sequence: TGTGCCAGCAGCCAAGCCAACACCTATGGCTACACCTTC.

This clone showed up just once. V usage is TRBV7-9 and J usage is TRBJ2-2; TRBD1 is a possible D gene (6 bases). The length of the CDR3 is 14 residues. The ends were cut back, 5 bases at V and 13 bases at J, with 20 bases in the middle. Germline V lookup: CDR1 SEHNR, CDR2 FQNEAQ (reference sequence). This CDR3 reads CASSVRQEPTGLFF. DNA of the CDR3: TGTGCCAGCAGCGTCCGACAGGAACCAACAGGGCTGTTTTTT.

The gene calls are TRBV15 and TRBJ1-1; TRBD1 agrees at 7 bases. The J segment lost 5 bases and the V segment lost 0 bases, leaving 3 bases of the junction unmatched. CDR3 length: 14 amino acids. Germline values: CDR1 LNHNV, CDR2 YYDKDF (reference sequence). In DNA, the CDR3 is TGTGCCACCAGCAGAGAGGCAGGGGGGACTGAAGCTTTCTTT. Translation gives CATSREAGGTEAFF.

The chain carries TRBV2 and TRBJ2-7; 7 bases align to TRBD2. The CDR3 contains 14 residues. After removal of 2 bases from V and 6 bases from J, the junction contained 7 bases not matched to a gene. In germline, CDR1 is SNHLY, CDR2 FYNNEI. CDR3 nucleotide sequence: TGTGCCAGCAGTGAATTGCGGGAGTGGGGCGAGCAGTACTTC. Protein sequence: CASSELREWGEQYF.

The chain carries TRBV3-1 (or the pseudogene TRBV3-2) and TRBJ2-7; the D gene is possibly TRBD1 (5 bases). Germline values: CDR1 LGHDT, CDR2 YNNKEL (reference sequence). The CDR3 spans 13 residues. The V end was cut by 6 bases, the J end by 3 bases, with 12 bases between. The CDR3 here is CASRRTPLYEQYF. In DNA, the CDR3 is TGTGCCAGCAGGAGGACACCCCTCTACGAGCAGTACTTC.

V and J are TRBV5-4 and TRBJ2-1, with 14 positions matching TRBD2. V dropped 4 bases and J dropped 8; count of bases not matched to a gene: 5. The CDR3 is 15 residues long. Germline CDR1 and CDR2: SGHNT and YYREEE (reference sequence). CDR3 protein: CASSQTSGRVDEQFF. The CDR3 DNA follows: TGTGCCAGCAGCCAGACTAGCGGGAGGGTCGATGAGCAGTTCTTC.

A few counts support this clone. J is TRBJ1-2 and V is TRBV2; D unresolved. The V and J ends lost 7 bases and 4 bases respectively, with 10 bases between them. This CDR3 region has 12 residues. Germline V gives CDR1 SNHLY, CDR2 FYNNEI. The CDR3 reads CASTEGSYGYTF. CDR3 bases: TGTGCCAGCACGGAGGGTTCCTATGGCTACACCTTC.

The J gene is TRBJ2-1, the V gene TRBV19; 10 bases match TRBD2. The V and J ends lost 6 bases and 6 bases, in that order; junction bases with no gene match: 5. This CDR3 is built from 14 residues. Per the germline V gene, CDR1 is LNHDA and CDR2 is SQIVND (reference sequence). The CDR3, as DNA: TGTGCCAGTAGCGGACTAGCGGTCCTCAATGAGCAGTTCTTC. It codes for CASSGLAVLNEQFF.